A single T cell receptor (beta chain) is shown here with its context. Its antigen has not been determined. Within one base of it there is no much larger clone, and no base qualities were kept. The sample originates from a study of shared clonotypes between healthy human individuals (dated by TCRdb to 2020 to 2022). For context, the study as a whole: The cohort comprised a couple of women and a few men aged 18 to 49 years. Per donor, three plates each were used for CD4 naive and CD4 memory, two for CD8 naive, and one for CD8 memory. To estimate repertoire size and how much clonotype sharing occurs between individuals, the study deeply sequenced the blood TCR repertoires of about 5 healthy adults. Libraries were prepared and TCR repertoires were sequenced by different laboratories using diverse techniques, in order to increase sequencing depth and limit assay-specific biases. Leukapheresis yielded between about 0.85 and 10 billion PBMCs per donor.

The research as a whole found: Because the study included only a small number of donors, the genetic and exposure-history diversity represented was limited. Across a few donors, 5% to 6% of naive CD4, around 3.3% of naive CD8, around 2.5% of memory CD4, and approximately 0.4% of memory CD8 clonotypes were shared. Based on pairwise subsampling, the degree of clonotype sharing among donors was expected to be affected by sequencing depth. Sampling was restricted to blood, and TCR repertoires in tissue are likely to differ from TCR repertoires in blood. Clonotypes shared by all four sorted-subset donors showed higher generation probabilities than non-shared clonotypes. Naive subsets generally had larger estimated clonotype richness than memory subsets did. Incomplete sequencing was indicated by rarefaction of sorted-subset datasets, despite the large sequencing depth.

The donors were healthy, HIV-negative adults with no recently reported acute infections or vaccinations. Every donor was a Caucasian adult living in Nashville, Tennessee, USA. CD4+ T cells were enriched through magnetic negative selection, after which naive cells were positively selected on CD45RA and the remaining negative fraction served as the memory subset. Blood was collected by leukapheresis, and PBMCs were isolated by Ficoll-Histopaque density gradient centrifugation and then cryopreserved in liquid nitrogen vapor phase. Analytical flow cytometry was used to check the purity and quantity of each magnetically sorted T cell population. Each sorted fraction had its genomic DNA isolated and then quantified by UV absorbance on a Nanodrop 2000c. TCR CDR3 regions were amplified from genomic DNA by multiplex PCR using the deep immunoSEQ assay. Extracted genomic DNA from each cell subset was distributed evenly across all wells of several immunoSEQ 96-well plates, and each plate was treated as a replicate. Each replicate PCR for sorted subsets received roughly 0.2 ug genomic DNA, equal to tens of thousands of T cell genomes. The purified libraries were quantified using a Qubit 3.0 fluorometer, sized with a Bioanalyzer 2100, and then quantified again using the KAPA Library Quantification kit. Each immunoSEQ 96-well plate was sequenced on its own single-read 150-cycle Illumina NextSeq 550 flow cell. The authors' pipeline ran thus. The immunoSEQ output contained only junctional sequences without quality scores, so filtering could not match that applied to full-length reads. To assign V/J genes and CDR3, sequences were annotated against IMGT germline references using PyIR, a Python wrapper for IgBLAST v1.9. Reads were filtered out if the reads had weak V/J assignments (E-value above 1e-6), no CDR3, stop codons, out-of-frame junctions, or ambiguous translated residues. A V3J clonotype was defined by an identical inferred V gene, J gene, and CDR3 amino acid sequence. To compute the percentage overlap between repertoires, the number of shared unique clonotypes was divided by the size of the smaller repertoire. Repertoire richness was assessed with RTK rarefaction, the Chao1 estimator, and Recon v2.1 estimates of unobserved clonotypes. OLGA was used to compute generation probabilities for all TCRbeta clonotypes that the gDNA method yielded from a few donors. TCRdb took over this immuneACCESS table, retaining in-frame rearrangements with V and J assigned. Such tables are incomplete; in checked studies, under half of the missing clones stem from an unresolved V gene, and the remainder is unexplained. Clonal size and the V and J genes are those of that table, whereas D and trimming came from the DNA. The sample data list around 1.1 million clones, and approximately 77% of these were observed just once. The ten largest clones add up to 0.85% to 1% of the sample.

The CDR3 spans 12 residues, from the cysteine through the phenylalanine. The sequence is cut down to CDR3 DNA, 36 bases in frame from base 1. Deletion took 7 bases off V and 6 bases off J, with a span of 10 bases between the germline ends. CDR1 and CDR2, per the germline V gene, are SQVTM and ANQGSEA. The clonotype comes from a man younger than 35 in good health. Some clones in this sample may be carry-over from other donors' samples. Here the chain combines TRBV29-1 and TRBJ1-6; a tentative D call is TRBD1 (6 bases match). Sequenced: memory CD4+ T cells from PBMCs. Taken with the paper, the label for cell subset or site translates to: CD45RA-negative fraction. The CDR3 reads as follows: CSAGGGNSPLHF. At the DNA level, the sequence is TGCAGCGCCGGAGGGGGTAATTCACCCCTCCACTTT.